The clone carrying this T cell receptor beta chain showed up just a few times. Germline lookup yields CDR1 MGHRA and CDR2 YSYEKL. V was clipped by 4 bases and J by 1 base, with 16 bases between them. This CDR3 has 16 residues. TCRdb reprocessed the PCR reads via MiXCR and lists one record per CDR3 protein. Counted here are about 320,000 distinct CDR3 sequences, 24% occurring once; the ten biggest clones make up 0.74%. Sorting recovered naive CD8 T cells on a CD8+CD4-CCR7+CD45RA+ profile. The data originate from a study of molecular identifiers for immune sequencing clone quantification. This receptor was identified in a human donor in good health. Some libraries in this study had Jurkat cell RNA spiked in. Sequenced material: naive CD8+ T cells from blood, with Jurkat cell RNA spiked in. Subset indicated: FACS-sorted CD8+CD4-CCR7+CD45RA+ naive T cells. J is TRBJ1-1 and V is TRBV4-1; possibly TRBD1 for D (6 bases). This CDR3 is CASSPGRGAGNTEAFF. CDR3 in DNA: TGCGCCAGCAGCCCCGGACGGGGGGCAGGGAACACTGAAGCTTTCTTT.